This T cell receptor (beta chain) was recorded in a study of T-cell reconstitution after alpha-beta-depleted transplantation in children. This clonotype was found many times. Researchers prepared the TCRbeta library using unique molecular identifiers, the study reports. In TCRdb, the PCR reads were re-called with MiXCR into one record per CDR3 protein. Seen here are around 450,000 distinct CDR3 sequences, over 9.5% observed once, and the top ten hold about 2.1%. The CDR3 has 15 amino acids. Trimming left V 0 bases short and J 2 bases short, with 8 bases between. The germline CDR1 and CDR2 sequences are LGHNA and YSLEER.

V usage is TRBV4-3 and J usage is TRBJ2-1; D call uncertain. This receptor was taken from a child aged 2 to 10 with inherited bone marrow failure, due to receive a stem cell transplant. The specimen comprised PBMCs, sampled before TCRalphabeta/CD19-depleted stem cell transplant. The CDR3 loop reads CASSQDPITYNEQFF. DNA for the CDR3: TGCGCCAGCAGCCAAGATCCCATCACCTACAATGAGCAGTTCTTC.